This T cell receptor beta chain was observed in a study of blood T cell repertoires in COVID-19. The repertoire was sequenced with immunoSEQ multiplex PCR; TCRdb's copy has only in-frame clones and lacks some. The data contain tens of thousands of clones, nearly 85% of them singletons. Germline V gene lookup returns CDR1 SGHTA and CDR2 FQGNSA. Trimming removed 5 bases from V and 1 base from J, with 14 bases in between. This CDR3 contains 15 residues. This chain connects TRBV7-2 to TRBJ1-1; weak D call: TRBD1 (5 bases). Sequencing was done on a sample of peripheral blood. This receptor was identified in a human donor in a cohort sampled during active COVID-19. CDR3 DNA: TGTGCCAGCAGCAAACGAAGAGGACAGAACACTGAAGCTTTCTTT. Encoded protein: CASSKRRGQNTEAFF.